The T cell receptor (beta chain) under discussion was sequenced for a study of immune characterization of retroperitoneal liposarcoma (dated by TCRdb to between 2018 and 2021). The method was PCR. The instrument was a NextSeq 500. The public reads were reprocessed in TCRdb via fastp at Q25 and MiXCR, keeping in-frame beta chains. Duplicate CDR3 protein sequences are folded into a single record with the most common DNA and genes. The sample has some 9,300 distinct CDR3 sequences on record, 37% of them singletons. The ten biggest clones cover roughly a quarter of the sample. Concerning this clonotype itself: Its antigen remains undetermined. This may come from a read error, since a much larger clone is one base off.

V trim: 5 bases; J trim: 10 bases; unmatched bases: 15. The CDR3, from cysteine to phenylalanine, totals 16 residues. The read is trimmed to its CDR3 DNA, 48 bases read in frame from base 1. From a lookup of the germline V gene, CDR1 and CDR2 are SGHTA and FQGNSA. This chain joins TRBV7-2 to TRBJ2-1, with 9 bases in between that match TRBD2. The source material was tumor tissue. This TCR came from a male donor with retroperitoneal liposarcoma. At the DNA level, the sequence is TGTGCCAGCAGCAAGAGTCGGGCGGGAGGGGAAGTCGAGCAGTTCTTC. This sequence encodes CASSKSRAGGEVEQFF.